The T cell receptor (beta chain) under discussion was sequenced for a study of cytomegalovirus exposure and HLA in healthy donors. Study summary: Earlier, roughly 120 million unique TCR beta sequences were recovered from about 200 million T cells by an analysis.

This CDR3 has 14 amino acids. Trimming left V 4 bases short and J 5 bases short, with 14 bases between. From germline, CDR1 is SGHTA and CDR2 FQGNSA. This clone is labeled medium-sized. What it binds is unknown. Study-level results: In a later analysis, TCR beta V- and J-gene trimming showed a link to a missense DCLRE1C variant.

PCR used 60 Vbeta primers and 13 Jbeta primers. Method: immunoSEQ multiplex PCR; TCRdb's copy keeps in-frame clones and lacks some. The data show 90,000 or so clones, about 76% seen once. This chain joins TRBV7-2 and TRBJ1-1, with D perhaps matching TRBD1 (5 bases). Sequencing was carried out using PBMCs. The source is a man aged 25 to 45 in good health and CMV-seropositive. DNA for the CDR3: TGTGCCAGCAGCTGGCAGCCGGGGGGAACTGAAGCTTTCTTT. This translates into CASSWQPGGTEAFF.